The rows below give T cell receptor beta chains drawn from one sample of a study of T cells expressing NK-cell markers. TCRdb reprocessed the 5' RACE reads, with one entry per CDR3 protein and no DNA. The sample totals some 340,000 distinct CDR3 sequences. Sequenced sample: blood T cells: a sorted CD56 or NKG2C T cell subset, CD4+ or CD8+ T cells, or bulk PBMC T cells (not recorded which). These receptors were taken from a man aged 18-69 years in good health. CDR3s include the opening cysteine and the closing phenylalanine or tryptophan.

cdr3_aa	v_call	j_call
CASSQDLLGFHPQETQYF	TRBV14	TRBJ2-5
CATSDSGTNHYEQYF	TRBV24-1	TRBJ2-7
CASSLMTGLKETQYF	TRBV7-2	TRBJ2-5
CSARLAGTPLYTQYF	TRBV20-1	TRBJ2-3
CASSNPGGAVTEAFF	TRBV19	TRBJ1-1
CASSQGRSSGGSIQETQYF	TRBV4-2	TRBJ2-5
CSAGNRGHGDTQYF	TRBV20-1	TRBJ2-3
CASSEPGRYEQYF	TRBV2	TRBJ2-7
CASSRGQITSYEQYF	TRBV28	TRBJ2-7
CASSPGGRGRFYNEQFF	TRBV6-2/TRBV6-3	TRBJ2-1